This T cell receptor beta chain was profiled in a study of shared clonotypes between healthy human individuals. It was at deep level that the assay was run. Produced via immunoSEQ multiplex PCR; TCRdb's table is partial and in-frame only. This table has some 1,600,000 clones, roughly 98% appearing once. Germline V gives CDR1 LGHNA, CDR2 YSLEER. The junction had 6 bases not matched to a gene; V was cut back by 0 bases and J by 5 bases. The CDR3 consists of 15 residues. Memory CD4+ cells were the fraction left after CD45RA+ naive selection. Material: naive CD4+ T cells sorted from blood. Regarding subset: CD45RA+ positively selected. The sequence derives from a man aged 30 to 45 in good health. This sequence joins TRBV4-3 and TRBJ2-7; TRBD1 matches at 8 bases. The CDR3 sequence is CASSQDFGQGDEQYF. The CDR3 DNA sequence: TGCGCCAGCAGCCAAGATTTTGGACAGGGAGACGAGCAGTACTTC.